The 9 T cell receptor beta chains presented below share a single source sample, sequenced in a study of blood T cells in healthy people across ages. A second PCR, run for roughly 7 to 11 cycles, used a sample-barcoded 5' primer plus a J-beta primer mix. TCRdb used MiXCR to reprocess the 5' RACE reads, holding one entry per CDR3 protein. The table has 550,000 to 800,000 distinct CDR3 sequences, about a third seen once. The specimen was blood. These TCRs come from a woman of 80 years or more in good health.

As regards this clonotype: A read error is possible here, since a much larger clone lies one base away. The rearrangement joins TRBV25-1 to TRBJ1-2; D is unclear. The germline V gene encodes CDR1 MGHDK and CDR2 SYGVNS. The CDR3 extends over 14 amino acids. The CDR3 protein is CAGSEAGTYYGYTF. CDR3 sequence (DNA): TGTGCCGGCAGTGAGGCTGGCACCTACTATGGCTACACCTTC.

This clonotype was counted at least ten times. The V and J genes are TRBV20-1 and TRBJ2-7, with D perhaps assigned TRBD1 or TRBD2 (5 bases each). Germline CDR1 reads DFQATT; CDR2 reads SNEGSKA (reference sequence). Trimming stripped 3 bases from V and 2 bases from J, with 14 bases between. This CDR3 comprises 14 residues. The DNA for the CDR3 is TGCAGTGCTAGTGACGGGACGGCGACCTACGAGCAGTACTTC. Translation gives CSASDGTATYEQYF.

There are many counts of this clonotype. The genes are TRBV5-5 and TRBJ1-2; tentatively, D is TRBD1 (5 bases). The CDR3 extends over 17 amino acids. Trimming took off 4 bases at V and 5 bases at J, with 24 bases between the two ends. Germline values: CDR1 SGHKS, CDR2 YYEKEE (reference sequence). The CDR3 spells CASSPSQWGLSGYGYTF. CDR3 in DNA: TGTGCCAGCAGCCCAAGTCAATGGGGCCTAAGCGGATATGGCTACACCTTC.

This clonotype has a handful of counts. This chain links TRBV12-3 or TRBV12-4 with TRBJ2-2, with a tentative D call TRBD2 (6 bases). This CDR3 has 14 amino acids. Trimming stripped 6 bases from V and 6 bases from J, with 14 bases between. CDR3 amino acids: CASSPGLQAGELFF. CDR3 sequence (DNA): TGTGCCAGCAGCCCGGGACTTCAAGCCGGGGAGCTGTTTTTT.

The chain's CDR3 is CSARQGGKEKLYF. The CDR3, as DNA: TGCAGTGCCCGACAGGGAGGGAAAGAAAAACTGTATTTT. This chain links TRBV20-1 with TRBJ2-3, with D perhaps TRBD1 or TRBD2 (7 bases each). The V end lost 6 bases, the J end lost 14 bases, and 24 bases lay between the germline ends. There are 13 residues in the CDR3. Germline-derived CDR1 and CDR2 are DFQATT and SNEGSKA (reference sequence).

V is TRBV2 and J is TRBJ1-3, with a weak D call TRBD1 (5 bases). The CDR3 covers 15 residues. Trimming pared 3 bases from V and 4 bases from J, leaving 13 bases between. Germline CDR1 SNHLY, CDR2 FYNNEI. CDR3 nucleotides: TGTGCCAGCAGTGACTCTTCTAGGGGCGGAAACACCATATATTTT. Translating gives CASSDSSRGGNTIYF.

In regard to this clonotype: Being one base from a much bigger clone, this may be a read error. V usage is TRBV7-9 and J usage is TRBJ1-5, with D hard to call. The CDR3 loop spans 12 amino acids. Trimming removed 8 bases at V and 5 bases at J, with 10 bases between. Germline CDR1 reads SEHNR; CDR2 reads FQNEAQ (reference sequence). The CDR3 DNA is TGTGCCAGCGCCGACGGGTATCAGCCCCAGCATTTT. Amino acids: CASADGYQPQHF.

This clonotype was counted many times. The DNA for the CDR3 is TGTGCCAGCAGTATGTGGGGGGAAGAGACCCAGTACTTC. Translated: CASSMWGEETQYF. The V gene is TRBV27, the J gene TRBJ2-5, with D possibly TRBD2 on 6 matching bases. CDR1 is MNHEY, CDR2 SMNVEV, per germline (reference sequence). The ends were cut back, 5 bases at V and 3 bases at J, with 10 bases in the middle. This CDR3 spans 13 amino acids.

This clonotype was found many times. This chain connects TRBV10-2 to TRBJ2-7; perhaps TRBD1 as D (7 bases). Trimming pared 4 bases from V and 3 bases from J, leaving 16 bases between. The CDR3 is 15 amino acids. Per germline, CDR1 WSHSY and CDR2 SAAADI. The CDR3 region is CASSVTRGANYEQYF. The CDR3 DNA reads TGCGCCAGCAGTGTAACCAGGGGGGCTAACTACGAGCAGTACTTC.